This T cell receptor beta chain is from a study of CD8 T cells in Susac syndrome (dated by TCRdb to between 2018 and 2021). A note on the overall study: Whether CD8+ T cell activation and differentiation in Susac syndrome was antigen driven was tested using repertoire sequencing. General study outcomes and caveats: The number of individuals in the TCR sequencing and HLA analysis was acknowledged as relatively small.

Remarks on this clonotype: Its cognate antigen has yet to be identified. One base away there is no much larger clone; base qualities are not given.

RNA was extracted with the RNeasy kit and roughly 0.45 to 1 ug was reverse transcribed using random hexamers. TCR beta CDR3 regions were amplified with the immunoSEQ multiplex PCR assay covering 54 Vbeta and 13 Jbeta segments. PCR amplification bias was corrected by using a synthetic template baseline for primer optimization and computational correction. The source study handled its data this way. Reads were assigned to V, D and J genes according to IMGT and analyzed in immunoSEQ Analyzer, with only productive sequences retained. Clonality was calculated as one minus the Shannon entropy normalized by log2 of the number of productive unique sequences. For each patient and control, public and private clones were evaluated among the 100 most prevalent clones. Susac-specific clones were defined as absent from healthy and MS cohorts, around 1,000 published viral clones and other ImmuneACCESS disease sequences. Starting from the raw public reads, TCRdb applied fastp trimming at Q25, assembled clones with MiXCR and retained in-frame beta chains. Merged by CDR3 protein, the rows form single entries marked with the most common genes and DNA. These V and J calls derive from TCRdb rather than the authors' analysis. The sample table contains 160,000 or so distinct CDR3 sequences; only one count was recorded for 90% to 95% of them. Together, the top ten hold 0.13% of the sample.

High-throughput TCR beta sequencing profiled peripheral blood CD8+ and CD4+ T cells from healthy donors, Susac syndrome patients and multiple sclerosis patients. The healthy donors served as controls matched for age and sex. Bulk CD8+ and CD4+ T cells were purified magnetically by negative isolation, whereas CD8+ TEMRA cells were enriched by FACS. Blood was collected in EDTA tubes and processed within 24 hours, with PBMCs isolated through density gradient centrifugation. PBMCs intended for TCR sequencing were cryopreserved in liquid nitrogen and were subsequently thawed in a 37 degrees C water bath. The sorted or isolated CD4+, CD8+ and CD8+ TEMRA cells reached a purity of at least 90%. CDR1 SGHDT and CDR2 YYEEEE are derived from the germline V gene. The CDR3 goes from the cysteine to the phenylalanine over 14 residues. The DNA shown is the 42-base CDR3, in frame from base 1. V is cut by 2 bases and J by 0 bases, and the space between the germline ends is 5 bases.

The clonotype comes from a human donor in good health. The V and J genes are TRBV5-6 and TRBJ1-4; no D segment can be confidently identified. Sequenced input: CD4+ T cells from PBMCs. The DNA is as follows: TGTGCCAGCAGCTTCGGGGCAACTAATGAAAAACTGTTTTTT. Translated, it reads CASSFGATNEKLFF.